This T cell receptor (beta chain) was profiled in a study of shared clonotypes between healthy human individuals. Whole-study findings and limits: Non-shared clonotypes showed lower generation probabilities than clonotypes common to all four donors. What limited the represented genetic and exposure-history diversity was the small number of donors.

On this clone itself: Antigen unknown.

Germline V lookup: CDR1 ENHRY, CDR2 SYGVKD. Trimming pared 2 bases from V and 6 bases from J, leaving 8 bases between. This CDR3 spans 13 amino acids. Per the original data handling: Because ImmunoSEQ provided only junction sequences with no quality scores, the filtering differed. The assay was immunoSEQ multiplex PCR, and TCRdb's table has in-frame clones only and misses some. The V and J calls and clone size were taken over from that table, and D and trimming were inferred from the DNA. The repertoire holds roughly 1,600,000 clones, with approximately 98.5% as singletons. A CD45RA+ naive subset and a CD45RA-negative memory subset were split from CD4+ cells.

Source material: naive CD4+ T cells sorted from blood. Sample subset: CD45RA+ positively selected. The receptor was isolated from a man aged 25-45 years in good health. The chain has TRBV10-3 and TRBJ1-5; a possible D gene is TRBD1 (5 bases). Here the CDR3 DNA reads TGTGCCATCAGTGAGCCAGGGCGTCAGCCCCAGCATTTT. Protein: CAISEPGRQPQHF.